This T cell receptor beta chain was documented in a study of blood T cells in healthy people across ages. Study-wide results and limits: Possibly, changes in expanded clonotypes were confounded because donor CMV status was unknown.

Germline CDR1 SNHLY, CDR2 FYNNEI. The CDR3 runs 16 residues. V was pared by 5 bases and J by 3 bases, with 18 bases between. Each donor was a healthy Caucasian individual from Russia, aged about 6 to 100. On this clonotype: What it binds is unknown.

The authors ran a second PCR of about 6 to 11 cycles using a sample-barcoded 5' primer and a J-beta primer mix. At least 2.5 million CDR3-containing paired-end reads were obtained per sample. TCRdb reanalysed the 5' RACE reads using MiXCR and keeps one entry per CDR3 protein. This table holds 1 million or so distinct CDR3 sequences, approximately 25% found once. The same sample was also studied in work on T cells of mothers and their children.

The V call is TRBV2, the J call TRBJ2-3; D might be TRBD1 (6 bases). Material for sequencing was blood. This receptor was taken from a girl aged 2 to 9 in good health. For the CDR3, the DNA is TGTGCCAGCAGTCCAGGGGTTCGTATCGGAACAGATACGCAGTATTTT. Translated: CASSPGVRIGTDTQYF.